The entry below describes one T cell receptor beta chain. The target antigen is unknown. This record belongs to a study of T cell responses to AZD1222 COVID-19 vaccine. Libraries were prepared by immunoSEQ multiplex PCR; TCRdb keeps only in-frame clonotypes and omits some of them. The top ten clones hold 1.6% of a sample with some 140,000 clones, approximately 90% of them seen once. The V end was cut by 5 bases, the J end by 1 base, with 11 bases between. The germline V gene encodes CDR1 LNHNV and CDR2 YYDKDF (reference sequence). The CDR3 contains 14 residues. Whole-study findings and limits: In the spike-specific TCR repertoire, nearly half reportedly target unmutated variant regions. Vaccination with two AZD1222 doses was followed by a rise in Spike-specific TCR breadth and depth.

The receptor comes from an adult in good health. Sequencing used peripheral blood, obtained on day 0 of AZD1222 vaccination. V gene TRBV15 combines with J gene TRBJ1-1; perhaps TRBD1 as D (6 bases). CDR3: CATSFSTGNTEAFF. Written as DNA, the CDR3 is TGTGCCACCAGCTTCTCGACAGGGAACACTGAAGCTTTCTTT.